Sequencing of this T cell receptor (beta chain) was carried out in a study of cytomegalovirus exposure and HLA in healthy donors. Study context: Per a later analysis, the approximately 700 first-cohort and some 130 validation repertoires shared one platform. Findings and limits, study-wide: Researchers counted over 150 TCR beta chains as cytomegalovirus-associated.

Repertoires were generated with immunoSEQ multiplex PCR, while TCRdb's copy carries only in-frame clones and drops some. The table lists some 240,000 clones, about 90% of them singletons. Germline-derived CDR1 and CDR2 are MNHEY and SMNVEV (reference sequence). CDR3 length: 14 amino acids. The ends were cut back, 5 bases at V and 4 bases at J, with 12 bases in the middle. The roughly 120-subject validation cohort, separate from the roughly 700-subject first cohort, included the donors. In regard to this clone: Its target is unknown.

This sequence joins TRBV27 and TRBJ2-1; the D is unclear. This receptor was taken from a woman in her thirties in good health and CMV-seropositive. Sequenced sample: PBMCs. The CDR3 sequence: CASSQRGRYNEQFF. DNA of the CDR3: TGTGCCAGCAGTCAGAGAGGAAGGTACAATGAGCAGTTCTTC.